The source of this T cell receptor (beta chain) is a study of blood T cell repertoires in COVID-19. The CDR3 spans 16 residues. Germline lookup yields CDR1 SGHRS and CDR2 YFSETQ. Trimming pared 0 bases from V and 0 bases from J, leaving 10 bases between. The repertoire was sequenced with immunoSEQ multiplex PCR; TCRdb's copy has only in-frame clones and lacks some. The sample shows tens of thousands of clones, about 87% of them seen only once. This chain links TRBV5-1 with TRBJ1-3; possible D gene TRBD1, 5 bases. The receptor was derived from a human donor with active COVID-19. The donor label of this sample is uncertain. Input material: peripheral blood. Here the CDR3 DNA reads TGCGCCAGCAGCTTGGCAGGGCCTAACTCTGGAAACACCATATATTTT. It yields the protein CASSLAGPNSGNTIYF. Full variable domain (missing parts from reference TRBV5-1 and TRBJ1-3): KAGVTQTPRYLIKTRGQQVTLSCSPISGHRSVSWYQQTPGQGLQFLFEYFSETQRNKGNFPGRFSGRQFSNSRSEMNVSTLELGDSALYLCASSLAGPNSGNTIYFGEGSWLTVV.